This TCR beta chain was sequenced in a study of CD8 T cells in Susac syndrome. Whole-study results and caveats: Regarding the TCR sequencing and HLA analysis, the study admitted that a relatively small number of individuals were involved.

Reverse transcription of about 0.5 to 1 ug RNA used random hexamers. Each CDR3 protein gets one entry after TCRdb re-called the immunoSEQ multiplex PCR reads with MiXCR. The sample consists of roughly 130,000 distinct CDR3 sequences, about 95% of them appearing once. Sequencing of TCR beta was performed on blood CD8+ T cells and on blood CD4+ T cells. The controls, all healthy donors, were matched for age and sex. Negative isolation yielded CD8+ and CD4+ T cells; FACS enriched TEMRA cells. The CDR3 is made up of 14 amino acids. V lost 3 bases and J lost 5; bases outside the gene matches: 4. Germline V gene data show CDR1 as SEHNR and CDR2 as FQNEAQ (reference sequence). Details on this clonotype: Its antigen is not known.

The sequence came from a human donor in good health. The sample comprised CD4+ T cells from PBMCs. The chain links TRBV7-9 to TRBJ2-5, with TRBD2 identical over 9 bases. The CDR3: CASSFAGGIETQYF. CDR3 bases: TGTGCCAGCAGCTTTGCGGGAGGGATTGAGACCCAGTACTTC.